The subject of this entry is one T cell receptor beta chain. The entry originates in a study of shared clonotypes between healthy human individuals. Method: immunoSEQ multiplex PCR; TCRdb's copy keeps in-frame clones and lacks some. The table includes roughly 1,500,000 clones, 98% to 99% detected once. The CDR3 runs to 13 residues. The V end lost 3 bases, the J end lost 5 bases, and 10 bases lay between the germline ends. Per germline, CDR1 MNHNS and CDR2 SASEGT. The sequence came from a man younger than 45 in good health. Sequenced: naive CD4+ T cells sorted from blood. The subset is: CD45RA+ positively selected. The chain links TRBV6-1 to TRBJ2-5, with D unresolved. The CDR3 loop is CASSDSSAETQYF. For the CDR3, the DNA is TGTGCCAGCAGTGATAGCTCCGCCGAGACCCAGTACTTC.